The 11 T cell receptor beta chains given below trace back to one sample, sequenced in a study of cytomegalovirus exposure and HLA in healthy donors (dated by TCRdb to about 2017). The receptor library was made with the immunoSEQ multiplex PCR assay. The multiplex PCR relied on a mix of 60 forward primers for TCR Vbeta segments and 13 reverse primers for TCR Jbeta segments. TCRdb's version of the immuneACCESS table is confined to in-frame rearrangements and falls short of the full clone set. An unresolved V gene accounts for under half of the shortfall where checked; the remainder is of unknown origin. This sample comprises 150,000 to 200,000 clones, approximately 85% of them detected only once. The top ten clonotypes cover 4.8% of the sample. Sequencing used PBMCs. The receptors come from a girl aged 5 to 17 in good health and CMV-seropositive.

This clone occurred once. Given the absence of the conserved phenylalanine or tryptophan at the CDR3 end, a read error is likely. The chain links TRBV12-5 to TRBJ1-3; possible D gene TRBD1, 6 bases. CDR1 LGHNT and CDR2 FRNRAP come from the germline V gene. The germline V and J ends were trimmed by 6 bases and 7 bases, with 25 bases remaining between them. CDR3 size: 17 residues. The CDR3 coding sequence is TGTGCTAGTGGCACGGGTGGGGGGGCGGCTCTGCGTAACACCATATATCTT. It encodes CASGTGGGAALRNTIYL.

The CDR3 DNA follows: TGCGCCAGCAGCCAGCAGGTTGGGGCCACTGAAGCTTTCTTT. It yields the protein CASSQQVGATEAFF. The genes are TRBV5-1 and TRBJ1-1; D is possibly TRBD1 (5 bases). The CDR3 extends over 14 amino acids. Germline CDR1 is SGHRS and CDR2 is YFSETQ. V lost 4 bases, J lost 4 bases, and 14 bases lay in between.

The chain recombines TRBV6-1 with TRBJ1-1; D may be TRBD1 (5 bases). V lost 1 base and J lost 3, with 9 bases in between. CDR3 length: 14 residues. The germline V gene has CDR1 MNHNS and CDR2 SASEGT. The CDR3, as DNA: TGTGCCAGCAGTGAAGGGGGGGTTTACACTGAAGCTTTCTTT. Protein sequence: CASSEGGVYTEAFF.

This chain joins TRBV18 and TRBJ1-1; D might be TRBD1 (5 bases). The length of the CDR3 is 14 residues. Deletions cut 1 base from V and 1 base from J, with 7 bases between. CDR1 KGHSH and CDR2 LQKENI come from the germline V gene. The CDR3 DNA sequence: TGTGCCAGCTCACCACTAGGGGAGAACACTGAAGCTTTCTTT. Amino acids: CASSPLGENTEAFF.

In DNA, the CDR3 is TGTGCCAGCAGTTACTCTCAGGGAGGCCCTGAAGCTTTCTTT. Its protein is CASSYSQGGPEAFF. The chain is built from TRBV6-5 and TRBJ1-1, with TRBD1 as a possible D gene (5 bases). With 0 bases removed from V and 6 bases from J, the gap between germline ends came to 11 bases. This CDR3 region has 14 residues. Germline V gene lookup returns CDR1 MNHEY and CDR2 SVGAGI.

This clone was counted only a few times. The chain recombines TRBV5-4 with TRBJ2-3; no firm D call. Germline lookup yields CDR1 SGHNT and CDR2 YYREEE (reference sequence). The CDR3 consists of 11 residues. Trimming cost V 4 bases and J 6 bases, with 6 bases left between them. As DNA, the CDR3 is TGTGCCAGCAGCACTACGGATACGCAGTATTTT. Translated, it gives CASSTTDTQYF. The variable domain in full, with the rest retrieved from reference TRBV5-4 and TRBJ2-3, is ETGVTQSPTHLIKTRGQQVTLRCSSQSGHNTVSWYQQALGQGPQFIFQYYREEENGRGNFPPRFSGLQFPNYSSELNVNALELDDSALYLCASSTTDTQYFGPGTRLTVL.

The chain recombines TRBV15 with TRBJ2-1; D gene uncertain. The CDR3 is 16 residues long. The V gene lost 3 bases and the J gene lost 7 bases, with 19 bases spanning the gap. Germline V gene lookup returns CDR1 LNHNV and CDR2 YYDKDF (reference sequence). CDR3 loop: CATSSFQRRARNEQFF. Written as DNA, the CDR3 is TGTGCCACCAGCAGTTTTCAGCGAAGAGCGAGGAATGAGCAGTTCTTC. Looking up the rest from reference TRBV15 and TRBJ2-1 gives the full variable domain: DAMVIQNPRYQVTQFGKPVTLSCSQTLNHNVMYWYQQKSSQAPKLLFHYYDKDFNNEADTPDNFQSRRPNTSFCFLDIRSPGLGDTAMYLCATSSFQRRARNEQFFGPGTRLTVL.

The chain links TRBV9 to TRBJ2-1, with a possible D match to TRBD1 (6 bases). CDR3 length: 16 amino acids. Trimming stripped 3 bases from V and 1 base from J, with 14 bases between. CDR1 SGDLS and CDR2 YYNGEE come from the germline V gene. CDR3 DNA: TGTGCCAGCAGCGCGAGAGGGGGTTCGTCCTACAATGAGCAGTTCTTC. Protein product: CASSARGGSSYNEQFF.

V usage is TRBV19 and J usage is TRBJ2-3, with 12 bases fitting TRBD2. The CDR3 runs to 17 residues. V shed 3 bases, J shed 7 bases, and the junction held 11 bases outside the gene matches. Germline values: CDR1 LNHDA, CDR2 SQIVND (reference sequence). DNA for the CDR3: TGTGCCAGTAGTATGGGGGCTAGCGGGGGGGCCGCGAATACGCAGTATTTT. Translated, it gives CASSMGASGGAANTQYF.

The CDR3 region has the DNA TGTGCCAGTAGCCCGGGACAGGGGACCAATTCACCCCTCCACTTT. Its translation: CASSPGQGTNSPLHF. V is TRBV19 and J is TRBJ1-6; 10 bases fit TRBD1. Per germline, CDR1 LNHDA and CDR2 SQIVND (reference sequence). V shed 6 bases and J 7 bases; nucleotides not matched to a gene: 6. The CDR3 spans 15 residues.

The chain is built from TRBV7-8 and TRBJ1-4; 8 nucleotides agree with TRBD1. V gave up 5 bases and J gave up 3 bases; unmatched junction bases: 8. The CDR3 spans 16 residues. Germline CDR1 SGHVS, CDR2 FQNEAQ. CDR3 loop: CASSGDRGGANEKLFF. For the CDR3, the DNA is TGTGCCAGCAGCGGTGACAGGGGAGGGGCTAATGAAAAACTGTTTTTT.